What follows are 23 T cell receptor beta chains derived from one specimen sequenced in a study of graft-versus-host responses after intestinal transplantation. Here immunoSEQ multiplex PCR was the method, and the copy in TCRdb shows in-frame clones only, minus some. The table includes fewer than 150,000 clones, about 92% detected once. These receptors' targets are unknown. Sample: unstimulated CD4+ T cells sorted from spleen or lymph node cells, taken before intestinal transplant. These receptors were collected from a human donor who received an intestinal transplant.

The rearrangement links TRBV18 to TRBJ2-3, with 11 bases matching TRBD2. The V gene's germline CDR1 is KGHSH and CDR2 LQKENI. The CDR3 length is 15 residues. Trimming removed 4 bases from V and 3 bases from J; junction bases left unmatched: 3. The CDR3 loop is CASSQTSGETDTQYF. The CDR3 region has the DNA TGTGCCAGCTCACAGACTAGCGGGGAGACAGATACGCAGTATTTT.

The chain is built from TRBV9 and TRBJ2-7, with 8 bases matching TRBD2. J lost 6 bases, V lost 3 bases, and 11 bases had no gene match. CDR1 and CDR2 from the germline V gene are SGDLS and YYNGEE. The CDR3 contains 15 residues. In DNA, the CDR3 is TGTGCCAGCAGCGCACTAGCGGAGTTAACCTCCGAGCAGTACTTC. Amino acids: CASSALAELTSEQYF.

The gene calls are TRBV9 and TRBJ2-2, with D unresolved. This CDR3 is 13 amino acids long. The V gene lost 4 bases and the J gene lost 0 bases, with 4 bases spanning the gap. Germline V CDR1 and CDR2: SGDLS, YYNGEE. The CDR3 DNA sequence: TGTGCCAGCAGCCCCTCGAACACCGGGGAGCTGTTTTTT. The encoded protein is CASSPSNTGELFF.

V gene TRBV11-2 combines with J gene TRBJ2-2; maybe TRBD1 (8 bases). Trimming stripped 5 bases from V and 2 bases from J, with 12 bases between. The CDR3 length is 15 residues. Per germline, CDR1 SGHAT and CDR2 FQNNGV. CDR3 residues: CASSHRGGNTGELFF. CDR3 bases: TGTGCCAGCAGCCACAGGGGGGGAAACACCGGGGAGCTGTTTTTT.

The chain links TRBV5-1 to TRBJ1-1; TRBD1 is a possible D gene (5 bases). The CDR3 runs 12 residues. Germline V lookup: CDR1 SGHRS, CDR2 YFSETQ. V shed 4 bases and J shed 4 bases, with 8 bases lying between them. The CDR3 loop is CASSTGGTEAFF. The CDR3 DNA reads as TGCGCCAGCAGCACGGGGGGCACTGAAGCTTTCTTT. The complete variable domain, with remaining parts taken from reference TRBV5-1 and TRBJ1-1, reads KAGVTQTPRYLIKTRGQQVTLSCSPISGHRSVSWYQQTPGQGLQFLFEYFSETQRNKGNFPGRFSGRQFSNSRSEMNVSTLELGDSALYLCASSTGGTEAFFGQGTRLTVV.

This chain uses TRBV9 with TRBJ1-2, with 10 bases fitting TRBD1. CDR1 is SGDLS and CDR2 is YYNGEE in the germline V gene. The CDR3 is made up of 15 amino acids. Trimming removed 3 bases from V and 3 bases from J; junction bases left unmatched: 5. This CDR3 is CASSAPGQGYYGYTF. CDR3 bases: TGTGCCAGCAGCGCACCGGGACAGGGGTACTATGGCTACACCTTC.

The chain links TRBV6-1 to TRBJ2-4, with D perhaps assigned TRBD1 or TRBD2 (5 bases each). V shed 6 bases and J shed 3 bases, with 12 bases lying between them. Per germline, CDR1 MNHNS and CDR2 SASEGT. The length of the CDR3 is 14 residues. CDR3 loop: CASRRQRNKNIQYF. CDR3 bases: TGTGCCAGCAGGCGACAGCGGAACAAAAACATTCAGTACTTC.

V gene TRBV11-2 combines with J gene TRBJ1-5, with D maybe TRBD1 (5 bases). V lost 5 bases and J 4 bases, leaving 9 bases between the germline ends. Germline lookup yields CDR1 SGHAT and CDR2 FQNNGV. The length of the CDR3 is 13 residues. This CDR3 reads CASSLWGNQPQHF. For the CDR3, the DNA is TGTGCCAGCAGCCTATGGGGGAATCAGCCCCAGCATTTT.

The chain links TRBV5-1 to TRBJ1-3; 8 bases line up with TRBD1. The V segment lost 3 bases and the J segment 2 bases; nucleotides outside the gene matches: 10. The CDR3 loop spans 17 amino acids. CDR1 is SGHRS, CDR2 YFSETQ, per germline. CDR3 loop: CASSYQPSDRAGNTIYF. In DNA form, the CDR3 reads TGCGCCAGCAGCTACCAACCCTCGGACAGGGCTGGAAACACCATATATTTT.

The chain is built from TRBV29-1 and TRBJ2-2; unclear D gene. Germline-derived CDR1 and CDR2 are SQVTM and ANQGSEA. The CDR3 extends over 14 amino acids. Trimming pared 1 base from V and 1 base from J, leaving 7 bases between. The CDR3: CSVEVRLNTGELFF. CDR3 coding DNA: TGCAGCGTTGAAGTGCGACTGAACACCGGGGAGCTGTTTTTT.

The chain employs TRBV5-4 and TRBJ2-7; 9 bases line up with TRBD1. With V trimmed by 0 bases and J by 2 bases, 3 bases remained unmatched. The CDR3 has 15 amino acids. CDR1 and CDR2 (germline): SGHNT, YYREEE (reference sequence). The CDR3 spells CASSLGGQGPYEQYF. The CDR3 nucleotides are TGTGCCAGCAGCTTGGGGGGACAGGGACCCTACGAGCAGTACTTC.

This clone was found a few times. J is TRBJ1-3 and V is TRBV11-2, with no clear D. Between the trimmed V and J ends, which lost 5 bases and 7 bases, there was a span of 9 bases. The CDR3 spans 12 residues. Germline loops: CDR1 SGHAT, CDR2 FQNNGV. The CDR3 sequence is CASSPASNTIYF. Here the CDR3 DNA reads TGTGCCAGCAGCCCAGCTTCGAACACCATATATTTT.

The V and J genes are TRBV11-1 and TRBJ2-3; a possible D gene is TRBD1 (5 bases). The CDR3 has 14 residues. Trimming left V 5 bases short and J 4 bases short, with 13 bases between. In germline, CDR1 is SGHAT, CDR2 FQDESV (reference sequence). The CDR3 spells CASSPGPHSDTQYF. DNA of the CDR3: TGTGCCAGCAGCCCAGGGCCGCACTCAGATACGCAGTATTTT.

The genes are TRBV19 and TRBJ1-4; D possibly corresponds to TRBD1 (6 bases). V lost 6 bases, J lost 7 bases, and 18 bases lay in between. CDR3 length: 15 residues. CDR1 and CDR2 from the germline V gene are LNHDA and SQIVND (reference sequence). The CDR3 region has the DNA TGTGCCAGTAGGTTCGGAGGAGGGGGAACTGAAAAACTGTTTTTT. It encodes CASRFGGGGTEKLFF.

The chain links TRBV9 to TRBJ2-3; D remains ambiguous. CDR1 SGDLS and CDR2 YYNGEE come from the germline V gene. The CDR3 has 14 amino acids. V lost 3 bases and J lost 0, with 8 bases in between. The CDR3 DNA sequence: TGTGCCAGCAGCGGACTGATAAGCACAGATACGCAGTATTTT. It codes for CASSGLISTDTQYF. Complete variable domain (other parts from reference TRBV9 and TRBJ2-3): DSGVTQTPKHLITATGQRVTLRCSPRSGDLSVYWYQQSLDQGLQFLIQYYNGEERAKGNILERFSAQQFPDLHSELNLSSLELGDSALYFCASSGLISTDTQYFGPGTRLTVL.

The chain has TRBV2 and TRBJ1-3; possible D gene TRBD1, 5 bases. Germline loops: CDR1 SNHLY, CDR2 FYNNEI. The CDR3 totals 16 residues. With 5 bases removed from V and 0 bases from J, the gap between germline ends came to 14 bases. The CDR3 DNA sequence: TGTGCCAGCAGTCCTCATCAGGGTTTCTCTGGAAACACCATATATTTT. It translates to CASSPHQGFSGNTIYF.

J is TRBJ2-1 and V is TRBV14, with D possibly TRBD2 on 5 matching bases. The CDR3 totals 17 residues. V lost 3 bases to trimming and J lost 0 bases, with 15 bases between them. CDR1 is SGHDN and CDR2 is FVKESK in the germline V gene. The CDR3 loop reads CASSQFQGLGSYNEQFF. DNA for the CDR3: TGTGCCAGCAGCCAGTTCCAAGGACTGGGCTCCTACAATGAGCAGTTCTTC.

The chain couples TRBV2 to TRBJ2-1, with 8 bases that match TRBD2. V shed 7 bases, J shed 4 bases, and the junction held 3 bases outside the gene matches. This CDR3 spans 13 amino acids. Germline V CDR1 and CDR2: SNHLY, FYNNEI. The CDR3, as DNA: TGTGCCAGCAACGGGGGGGCATACAATGAGCAGTTCTTC. This gives the protein CASNGGAYNEQFF.

This chain links TRBV18 with TRBJ2-1, with 9 positions matching TRBD1. The CDR3 has 16 amino acids. J was trimmed by 7 bases and V by 6 bases; bases with no gene match: 13. Germline CDR1 KGHSH, CDR2 LQKENI. The DNA of the CDR3 is TGTGCCAGCTCCCTAAACCAGGGACAGGGTAGGAATGAGCAGTTCTTC. It codes for CASSLNQGQGRNEQFF.

The chain's CDR3 is CASTTWDRVDGYTF. The CDR3 DNA follows: TGTGCCAGCACCACCTGGGACAGGGTTGATGGCTACACCTTC. This chain connects TRBV7-9 to TRBJ1-2; TRBD1 matches 9 bases. The junction had 9 bases not matched to a gene; V was cut back by 7 bases and J by 6 bases. The CDR3 has 14 amino acids. Germline V CDR1 and CDR2: SEHNR, FQNEAQ (reference sequence).

The chain uses TRBV5-1 and TRBJ2-3; D not certain. Trimming removed 2 bases at V and 6 bases at J, with 4 bases between. This CDR3 comprises 11 residues. In germline, CDR1 is SGHRS, CDR2 YFSETQ. The CDR3, as DNA: TGCGCCAGCAGCTTCGATGATACGCAGTATTTT. Translating it yields CASSFDDTQYF.

J is TRBJ2-7 and V is TRBV7-8, with a possible D match to TRBD2 (6 bases). V lost 5 bases, J lost 7 bases, and 15 bases lay in between. Germline CDR1 reads SGHVS; CDR2 reads FQNEAQ. The length of the CDR3 is 13 residues. The CDR3 coding sequence is TGTGCCAGCAGCCTTAGCGGCCCTGGAGAGCAGTACTTC. Amino acid sequence: CASSLSGPGEQYF. Supplemented by reference TRBV7-8 and TRBJ2-7, the full variable domain reads GAGVSQSPRYKVAKRGQDVALRCDPISGHVSLFWYQQALGQGPEFLTYFQNEAQLDKSGLPSDRFFAERPEGSVSTLKIQRTQQEDSAVYLCASSLSGPGEQYFGPGTRLTVT.

V and J are TRBV14 and TRBJ1-2, with 7 bases lining up with TRBD1. CDR1 is SGHDN, CDR2 FVKESK, per germline. V lost 4 bases, J lost 8 bases, and 10 bases stayed unmatched. The CDR3 consists of 14 residues. CDR3 sequence reads: CASSPITGVGGYTF. The CDR3 nucleotides are TGTGCCAGCAGCCCAATTACAGGGGTTGGAGGCTACACCTTC.